This note documents a single T cell receptor beta chain sequence. Its specificity is unknown. This sample stems from a study of cytomegalovirus exposure and HLA in healthy donors. Study-wide results and limits: Further analysis was carried out later, and it showed several of the most significant clusters appearing linked to common viral pathogens. As a later analysis showed, a missense DCLRE1C variant was linked to trimming of TCR beta V- and J-genes. What was likely a sequencing artifact was a cluster of highly shared sequence variants. Sequencing depth roughly uniform across donors was assumed in presence/absence analyses.

The PCR used 60 Vbeta and 13 Jbeta primers. Clones were sequenced by immunoSEQ multiplex PCR, and TCRdb holds only the in-frame ones, with some missing. This sample has about 98,000 clones, with roughly 76% found just once. The CDR3 runs 14 residues. J gave up 6 bases and V 6 bases, and 7 bases lay outside the gene matches. Germline CDR1 MNHNS, CDR2 SASEGT. This receptor was obtained from a female donor in good health and CMV-seronegative. The V gene is TRBV6-1, the J gene TRBJ2-1, with TRBD1 identical over 8 bases. Sequencing was carried out using PBMCs. CDR3 coding DNA: TGTGCCAGCAGACGACTACAGGGGGTCAATGAGCAGTTCTTC. Amino acid sequence: CASRRLQGVNEQFF.